This TCR beta chain stems from a study of blood T cell repertoires in COVID-19. Study-wide background: Samples of COVID-19 (acute and convalescent) were obtained from the United States, Italy and Spain. Nucleic acid was either cDNA or gDNA, and it came from T cells, B-cell-depleted T cells, or PBMCs.

Per the original data handling: Counts of nucleated cells, estimated from reference gene primer amplification, were obtained. The table came from immunoSEQ multiplex PCR; TCRdb's copy has only in-frame clones and leaves some out. V and J calls and clone size follow that table, whereas D and trimming were derived from the DNA. The sample records 40,000 to 55,000 clones, 90% being singletons. V shed 0 bases and J shed 2 bases, with 11 bases lying between them. The CDR3 runs to 15 residues. Germline V CDR1 and CDR2: KGHSH, LQKENI. The sample consisted of peripheral blood. This chain links TRBV18 with TRBJ2-7; D is unresolved. This TCR was sampled from a woman of 80 years or more with acute or convalescent COVID-19. Written as DNA, the CDR3 is TGTGCCAGCTCACCACCGGTATCAGGCACCTACGAGCAGTACTTC. It specifies CASSPPVSGTYEQYF.